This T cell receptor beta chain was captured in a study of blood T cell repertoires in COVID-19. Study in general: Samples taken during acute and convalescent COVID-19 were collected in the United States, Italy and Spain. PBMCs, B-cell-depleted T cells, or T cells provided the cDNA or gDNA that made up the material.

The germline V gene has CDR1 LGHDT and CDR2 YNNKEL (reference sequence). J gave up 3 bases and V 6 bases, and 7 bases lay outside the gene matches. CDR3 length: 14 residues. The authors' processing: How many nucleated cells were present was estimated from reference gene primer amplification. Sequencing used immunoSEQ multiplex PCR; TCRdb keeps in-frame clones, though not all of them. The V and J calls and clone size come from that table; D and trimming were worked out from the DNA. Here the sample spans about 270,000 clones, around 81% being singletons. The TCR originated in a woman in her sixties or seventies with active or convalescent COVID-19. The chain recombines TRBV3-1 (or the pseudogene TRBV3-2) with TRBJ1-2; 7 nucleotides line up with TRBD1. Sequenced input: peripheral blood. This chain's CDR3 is CASSNLQGHYGYTF. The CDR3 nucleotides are TGTGCCAGCAGTAACCTACAGGGGCACTATGGCTACACCTTC.